This entry concerns a single TCR beta chain. Its target is not known. Time point meaning: blood 2 weeks post-SBRT. Treatment: 15 Gy SBRT to primary tumor, nephrectomy 4 weeks later. The data belong to a study of radiation and T cells in renal cell carcinoma. V gave up 0 bases and J gave up 2 bases, with 8 bases separating them. Per germline, CDR1 LGHNA and CDR2 YSLEER. The CDR3 loop spans 16 amino acids. Study-wide results and caveats: No pretreatment tumor biopsies were available for baseline clonotypes.

Assay: immunoSEQ multiplex PCR; the TCRdb copy retains only in-frame clones and omits some. Of more than 150,000 clones in the sample, about nine tenths were seen once. The sequence came from a woman in her 50s with renal cell carcinoma. The J gene is TRBJ2-6, the V gene TRBV4-3; no firm D call. The sample here was blood, taken from a patient whose treatment included radiotherapy and nephrectomy. The CDR3 here is CASSQDRSTGANVLTF. As DNA, the CDR3 is TGCGCCAGCAGCCAAGATCGGAGCACTGGGGCCAACGTCCTGACTTTC.